This T cell receptor (beta chain) stems from a study of OX40 agonist ivuxolimab in advanced cancers. In the study overall: A male proportion of approximately 83% was recorded, with mean age around 55 years and range roughly 23 to 79. Of the patients, three showed partial responses, one with hepatocellular carcinoma and two with cutaneous melanoma. Whole-study findings and limits: Average numbers of expanded clones were greater in CD8+ T cells than in CD4+. Partial responders receiving 0.1-3.0 mg/kg showed among the lowest clonal expansion.

Of note for this clone: Its antigen is unidentified.

V was clipped by 0 bases and J by 2 bases, with 10 bases between them. In germline, CDR1 is LGHNA, CDR2 YNFKEQ. CDR3 length equals 16 residues. The assay was immunoSEQ multiplex PCR, and TCRdb's table has in-frame clones only and misses some. The sample records some 19,000 clones, around 90% being singletons. The chain recombines TRBV4-2 with TRBJ1-4; D is unresolved. The receptor comes from an adult with an advanced solid tumor such as melanoma, head and neck, liver or kidney cancer. Sequencing used CD4+ or CD8+ T cells sorted from blood, obtained in a trial of the OX40 agonist ivuxolimab. Here the CDR3 reads CASSQERGTTNEKLFF. The CDR3 DNA reads TGTGCCAGCAGCCAAGAGCGGGGTACGACTAATGAAAAACTGTTTTTT.